The T cell receptor beta chain under discussion was sequenced for a study of immune evolution from preneoplasia to lung adenocarcinoma. The assay was immunoSEQ multiplex PCR, and TCRdb's table has in-frame clones only and misses some. The repertoire holds over 30,000 clones, with 65% to 75% as singletons. Per germline, CDR1 MNHEY and CDR2 SVGAGI. The ends lost 7 bases at V and 4 bases at J; junction bases unmatched: 3. This CDR3 is 12 amino acids long. The TCR was taken from a person in their sixties or seventies with lung adenocarcinoma. V is TRBV6-5 and J is TRBJ1-2, with TRBD1 matching 7 bases. Sequenced: FFPE invasive lung adenocarcinoma tissue. The CDR3: CASNRQGYGYTF. The CDR3 region has the DNA TGTGCCAGCAATAGACAGGGCTATGGCTACACCTTC.